This TCR beta chain was sequenced in a study of regulatory T cells in long-lasting Graves disease (dated by TCRdb to the early 2020s). Background for the entire study: Persistent Graves' disease was defined as persistently positive TSH receptor autoantibodies together with antithyroid drug treatment for over 5 years. The study was registered as a clinical trial and conducted in China. On average, persistent Graves' disease patients in the clinical cohort had been on antithyroid drugs for approximately ten years. A total of roughly 35 samples underwent TCR sequencing: about 13 from persistent and some 20 from newly diagnosed Graves' disease patients. Patients with persistent Graves' disease were compared with patients with newly diagnosed Graves' disease using TCR sequencing and RNA sequencing of peripheral blood. Points the paper makes about the study in general: Persistent Graves' disease patients showed lower TCR Shannon entropy and fewer highly expanded clones than newly diagnosed patients, suggesting clonal expansion. The authors noted that the small sample size was a limitation that may lower accuracy. Peripheral blood alone was examined, since thyroid tissue, which constituted the primary lesion, could not be accessed. Only the TCR beta chain was sequenced and analyzed. Persistent patients shared more public clonotypes among themselves (around 2,500) than newly diagnosed patients did (approximately 900). TRBV28, TRBJ1-2 and TRBJ2-5 were preferentially used in persistent disease, while TRBV20-1 and TRBJ2-1 were favored in newly diagnosed disease.

The CDR3 runs 18 residues from the cysteine to the phenylalanine. Left in the record is the CDR3 DNA by itself, 54 bases read in frame from the first base. At the junction V is shortened by 1 base and J by 7 bases, with 23 bases in between. This clonotype occurred many times. The clone's antigen remains unknown. Base qualities are missing; no much larger clone stands one base away. In light of the paper, this sample's time point label describes: persistent/refractory GD, antithyroid drugs over 5 years with positive TRAb. For both TCR sequencing and RNA sequencing, RNA was extracted from PBMCs using TRIzol. The diagnosis of Graves' disease was made according to American Thyroid Association guidelines. Recruitment of patients was carried out at an endocrinology department in Xi'an, China. From each patient, approximately 10 milliliters of peripheral blood was collected into an EDTA anticoagulant tube. Ficoll Paque Plus density gradient separation was used to isolate PBMCs, and no additional T cell sorting was done. An Agilent 2100 Bioanalyzer and agarose gel were used to check RNA quality, and a NanoDrop 2000 was used to measure RNA concentration.

Receptors were amplified or captured by multiplex PCR. TCRdb shows the sequencer as Illumina HiSeq 4000. To build TCR beta libraries, CDR3 regions were amplified by Arm-PCR using iRepertoire HTBI primers. Before sequencing, the PCR products underwent gel purification. The authors' pipeline ran thus. A total of around 66 TRBV and some 15 TRBJ segments were identified across samples and were used for gene usage analysis of CDR3 amino acid clonotypes. COPE and FqMerger were used to merge the filtered high-quality paired reads into contigs. BLAST was used to align contigs to IMGT TRBV, TRBD and TRBJ reference genes, and CDR3 was defined according to IMGT. Highly expanded clones were defined as clonotypes with a frequency above 0.1%. Shannon entropy served as the measure of repertoire diversity, while the Gini coefficient captured V-J evenness. A clonotype found in more than one individual was treated as public. TCRdb reprocessed the public reads (quality trimming at Q25 with fastp, clone calling with MiXCR) and kept in-frame beta chains. CDR3 protein sequences are deduplicated, and each keeps its most common genes and DNA. The V and J calls, along with clone size, are taken from TCRdb and not from the paper's own processing. This sample is represented by approximately 690,000 distinct CDR3 sequences; 25% to 30% of them were singletons. Under 55% of the sample goes to the ten largest clones.

The chain is assembled from TRBV12-3 or TRBV12-4 and TRBJ2-4, with the D gene tentatively TRBD1 or TRBD2, based on 5 matching bases in each. This sequence originates from a female donor with Graves disease. Sequencing was performed on peripheral blood mononuclear cells (PBMCs), taken when the disease was refractory, from a patient treated with antithyroid drugs. In nucleotide form, the sequence is TGTGCCAGCAGTTTAGGCACAGGCCGCCCCCTACTAGGGAACATTCAGTACTTC. This translates into CASSLGTGRPLLGNIQYF.